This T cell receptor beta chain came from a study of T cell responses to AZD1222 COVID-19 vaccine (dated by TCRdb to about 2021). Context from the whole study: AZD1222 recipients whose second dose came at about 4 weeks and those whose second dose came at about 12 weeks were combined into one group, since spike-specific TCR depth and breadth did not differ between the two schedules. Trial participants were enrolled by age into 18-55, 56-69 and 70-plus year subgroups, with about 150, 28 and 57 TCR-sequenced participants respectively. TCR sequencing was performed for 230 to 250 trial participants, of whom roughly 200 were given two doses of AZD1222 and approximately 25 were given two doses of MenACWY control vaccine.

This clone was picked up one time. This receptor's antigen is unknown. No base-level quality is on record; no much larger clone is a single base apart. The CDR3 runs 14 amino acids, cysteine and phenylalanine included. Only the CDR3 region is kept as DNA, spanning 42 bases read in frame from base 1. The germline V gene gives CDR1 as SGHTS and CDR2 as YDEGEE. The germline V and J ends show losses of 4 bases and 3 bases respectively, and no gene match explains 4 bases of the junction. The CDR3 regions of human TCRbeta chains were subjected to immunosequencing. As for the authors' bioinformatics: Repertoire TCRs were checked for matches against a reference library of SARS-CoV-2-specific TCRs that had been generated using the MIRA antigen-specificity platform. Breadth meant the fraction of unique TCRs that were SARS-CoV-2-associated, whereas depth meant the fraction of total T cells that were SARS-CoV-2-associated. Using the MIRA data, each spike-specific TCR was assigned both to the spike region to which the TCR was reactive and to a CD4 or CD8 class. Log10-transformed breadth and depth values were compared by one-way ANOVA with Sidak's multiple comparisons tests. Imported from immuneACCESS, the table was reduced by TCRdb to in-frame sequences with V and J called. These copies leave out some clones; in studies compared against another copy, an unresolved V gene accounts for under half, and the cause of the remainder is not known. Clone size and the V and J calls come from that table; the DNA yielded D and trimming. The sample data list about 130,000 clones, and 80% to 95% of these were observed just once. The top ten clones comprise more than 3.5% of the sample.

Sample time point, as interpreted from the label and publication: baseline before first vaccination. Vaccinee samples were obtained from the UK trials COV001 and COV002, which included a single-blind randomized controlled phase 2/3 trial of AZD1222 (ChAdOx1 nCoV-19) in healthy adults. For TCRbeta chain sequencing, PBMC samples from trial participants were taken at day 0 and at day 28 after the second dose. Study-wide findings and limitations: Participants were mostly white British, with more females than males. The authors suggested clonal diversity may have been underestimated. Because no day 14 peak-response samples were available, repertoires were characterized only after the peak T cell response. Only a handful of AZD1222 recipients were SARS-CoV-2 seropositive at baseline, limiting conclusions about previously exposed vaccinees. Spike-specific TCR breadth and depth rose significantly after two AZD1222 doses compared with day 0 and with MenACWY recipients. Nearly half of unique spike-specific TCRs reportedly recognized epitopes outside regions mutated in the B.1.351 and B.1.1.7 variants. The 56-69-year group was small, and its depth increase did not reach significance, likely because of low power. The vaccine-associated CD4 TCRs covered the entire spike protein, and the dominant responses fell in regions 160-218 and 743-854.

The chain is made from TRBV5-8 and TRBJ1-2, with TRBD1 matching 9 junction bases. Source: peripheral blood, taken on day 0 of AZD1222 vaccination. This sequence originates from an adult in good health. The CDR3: CASSLGTGYYGYTF. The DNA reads TGTGCCAGCAGCCTCGGGACAGGGTACTATGGCTACACCTTC.